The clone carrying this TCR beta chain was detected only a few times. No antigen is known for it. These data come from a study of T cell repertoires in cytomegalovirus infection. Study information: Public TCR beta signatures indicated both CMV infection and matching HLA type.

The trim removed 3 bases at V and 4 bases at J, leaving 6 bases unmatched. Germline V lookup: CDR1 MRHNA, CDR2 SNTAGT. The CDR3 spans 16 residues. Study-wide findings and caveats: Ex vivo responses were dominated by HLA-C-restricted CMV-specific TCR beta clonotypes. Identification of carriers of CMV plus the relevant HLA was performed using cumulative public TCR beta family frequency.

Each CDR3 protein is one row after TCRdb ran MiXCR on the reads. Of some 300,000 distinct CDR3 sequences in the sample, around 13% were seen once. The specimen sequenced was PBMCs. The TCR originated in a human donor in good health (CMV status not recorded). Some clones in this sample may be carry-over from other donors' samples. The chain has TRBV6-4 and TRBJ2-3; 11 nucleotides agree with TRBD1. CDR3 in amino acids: CASSESPGQGADTQYF. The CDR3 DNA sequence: TGTGCCAGCAGTGAATCCCCGGGACAGGGGGCAGATACGCAGTATTTT.